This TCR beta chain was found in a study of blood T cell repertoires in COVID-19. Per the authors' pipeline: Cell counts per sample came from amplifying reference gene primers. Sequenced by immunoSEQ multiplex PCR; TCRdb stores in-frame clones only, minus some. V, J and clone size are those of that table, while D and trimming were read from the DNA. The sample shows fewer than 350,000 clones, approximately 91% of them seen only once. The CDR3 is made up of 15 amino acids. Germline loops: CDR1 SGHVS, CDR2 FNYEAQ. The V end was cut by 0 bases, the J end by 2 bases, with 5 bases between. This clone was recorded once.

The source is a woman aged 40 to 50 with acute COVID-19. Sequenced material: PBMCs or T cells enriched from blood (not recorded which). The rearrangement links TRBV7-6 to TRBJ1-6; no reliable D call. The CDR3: CASSLAETYNSPLHF. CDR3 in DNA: TGTGCCAGCAGCTTAGCCGAGACCTATAATTCACCCCTCCACTTT. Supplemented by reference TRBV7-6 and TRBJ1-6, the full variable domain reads GAGVSQSPRYKVTKRGQDVALRCDPISGHVSLYWYRQALGQGPEFLTYFNYEAQQDKSGLPNDRFSAERPEGSISTLTIQRTEQRDSAMYRCASSLAETYNSPLHFGNGTRLTVT.